The source of this T cell receptor beta chain is a study of vaccination and CD4 T cells after COVID-19. Study background: Of the convalescent patients, who were SARS-CoV-2 positive by nasal swab PCR, about ten had mild and one severe disease. Post-diagnosis, post-COVID samples were collected after a median approximately 97 days, ranging 35 to 161. Post-vaccination samples were procured at a median of roughly 70 days following dose two (range 14 to 241). Study-level points and caveats: Researchers report that a median approximately 87% of reactive clones in convalescent patients surfaced only post-vaccination.

Treatment in this sample: roughly 11-day PBMC culture with coronavirus spike peptide pools or control peptides (ViraFEST assay). The Oncomine TCR Beta short-read assay generated sequence data from the DNA of cultured CD4+ T cells. One entry per CDR3 protein results from TCRdb running MiXCR on the PCR reads. The sample consists of fewer than 20,000 distinct CDR3 sequences, about 70% of them appearing once. Worth noting for this clonotype: As yet, its antigen is unknown.

The CDR3 totals 13 residues. Trimming shortened V by 6 bases and J by 12 bases, and 19 bases separated the two germline ends. Germline lookup yields CDR1 MNHEY and CDR2 SVGEGT. This receptor was obtained from a human donor who had recovered from COVID-19. The genes are TRBV6-2 or TRBV6-3 and TRBJ2-3; D perhaps matches TRBD2 (6 bases). Sequenced sample: CD4+ T cells from blood, cultured in vitro. This CDR3 reads CASSPTGTSTQYF. CDR3 DNA: TGTGCCAGCAGCCCAACCGGGACTTCCACACAGTATTTT.